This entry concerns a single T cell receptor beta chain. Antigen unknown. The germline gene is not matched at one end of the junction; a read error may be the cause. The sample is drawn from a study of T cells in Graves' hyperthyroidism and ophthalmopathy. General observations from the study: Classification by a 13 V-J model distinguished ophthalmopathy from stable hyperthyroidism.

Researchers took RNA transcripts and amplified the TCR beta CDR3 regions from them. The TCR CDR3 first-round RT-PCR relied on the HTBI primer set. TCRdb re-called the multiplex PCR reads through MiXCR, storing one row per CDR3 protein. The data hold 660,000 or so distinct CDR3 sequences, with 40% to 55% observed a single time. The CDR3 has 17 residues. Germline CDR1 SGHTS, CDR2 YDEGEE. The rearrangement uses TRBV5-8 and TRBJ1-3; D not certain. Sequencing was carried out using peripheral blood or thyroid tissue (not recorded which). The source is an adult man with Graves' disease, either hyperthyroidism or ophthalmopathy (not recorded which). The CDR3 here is CASSQAPTRGAGNTIYF. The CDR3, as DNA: TGCGCCAGCAGCCAAGCACCCACCAGAGGTGCTGGAAACACCATATATTTT.